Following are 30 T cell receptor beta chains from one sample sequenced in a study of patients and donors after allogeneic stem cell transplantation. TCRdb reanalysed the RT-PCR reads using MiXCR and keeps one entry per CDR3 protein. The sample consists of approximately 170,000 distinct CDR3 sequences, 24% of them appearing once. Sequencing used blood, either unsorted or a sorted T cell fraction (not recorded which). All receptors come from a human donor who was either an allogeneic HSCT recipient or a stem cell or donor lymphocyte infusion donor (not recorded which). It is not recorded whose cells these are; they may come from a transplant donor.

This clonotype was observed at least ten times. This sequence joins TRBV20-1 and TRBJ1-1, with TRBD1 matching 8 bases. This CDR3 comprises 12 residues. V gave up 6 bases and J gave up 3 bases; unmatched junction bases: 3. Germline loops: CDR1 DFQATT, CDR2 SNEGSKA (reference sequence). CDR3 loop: CSATGGDTEAFF. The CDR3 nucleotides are TGCAGTGCCACAGGGGGGGACACTGAAGCTTTCTTT.

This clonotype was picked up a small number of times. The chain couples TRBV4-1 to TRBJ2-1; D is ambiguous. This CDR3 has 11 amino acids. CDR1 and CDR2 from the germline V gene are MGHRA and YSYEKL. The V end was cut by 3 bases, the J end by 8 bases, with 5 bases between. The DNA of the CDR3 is TGCGCCAGCAGCCAGGGGTATGAGCAGTTCTTC. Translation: CASSQGYEQFF.

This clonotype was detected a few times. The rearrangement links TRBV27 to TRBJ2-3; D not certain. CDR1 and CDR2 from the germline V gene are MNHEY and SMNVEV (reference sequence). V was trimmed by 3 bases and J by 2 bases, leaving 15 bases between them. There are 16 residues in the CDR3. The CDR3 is CASSFFFPRNTDTQYF. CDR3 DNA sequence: TGTGCCAGCAGTTTCTTTTTCCCTCGAAACACAGATACGCAGTATTTT.

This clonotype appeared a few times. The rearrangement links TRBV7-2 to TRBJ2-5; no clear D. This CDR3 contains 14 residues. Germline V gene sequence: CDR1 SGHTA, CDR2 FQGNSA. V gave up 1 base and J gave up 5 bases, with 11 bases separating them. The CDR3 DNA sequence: TGTGCCAGCAGCTTAGGGCAGTCCTGGGAGACCCAGTACTTC. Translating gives CASSLGQSWETQYF.

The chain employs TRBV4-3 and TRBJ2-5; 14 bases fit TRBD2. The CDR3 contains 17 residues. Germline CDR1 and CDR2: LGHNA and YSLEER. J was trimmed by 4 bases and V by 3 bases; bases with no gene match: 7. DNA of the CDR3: TGCGCCAGCAGCCAGGGACTAGCGGGAGAGCACCCAGAGACCCAGTACTTC. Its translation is CASSQGLAGEHPETQYF.

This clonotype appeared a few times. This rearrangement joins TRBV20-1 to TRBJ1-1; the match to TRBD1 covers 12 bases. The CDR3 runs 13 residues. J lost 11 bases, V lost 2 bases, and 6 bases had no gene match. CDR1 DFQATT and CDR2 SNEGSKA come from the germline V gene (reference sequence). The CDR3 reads CSARHTGTGGAFF. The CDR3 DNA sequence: TGCAGTGCTAGACATACCGGGACAGGGGGCGCTTTCTTT.

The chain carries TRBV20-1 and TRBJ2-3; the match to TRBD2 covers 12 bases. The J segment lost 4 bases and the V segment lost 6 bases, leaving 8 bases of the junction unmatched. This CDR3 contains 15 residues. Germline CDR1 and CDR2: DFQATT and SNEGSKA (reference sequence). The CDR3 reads CSAAKGLAGPDTQYF. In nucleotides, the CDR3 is TGCAGTGCGGCGAAGGGACTAGCGGGTCCAGATACGCAGTATTTT.

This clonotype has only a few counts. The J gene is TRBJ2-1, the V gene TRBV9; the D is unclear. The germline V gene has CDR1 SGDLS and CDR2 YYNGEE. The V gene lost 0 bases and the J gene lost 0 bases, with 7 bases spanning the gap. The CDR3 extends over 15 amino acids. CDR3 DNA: TGTGCCAGCAGCGTAGGGCAGTCCTCCTACAATGAGCAGTTCTTC. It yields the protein CASSVGQSSYNEQFF.

CDR3 in DNA: TGTGCCAGCAGCCATTTCCCTAGCGGCGGGAGCTCCTACAATGAGCAGTTCTTC. It specifies CASSHFPSGGSSYNEQFF. This chain links TRBV6-2 or TRBV6-3 with TRBJ2-1; 7 nucleotides agree with TRBD2. CDR1 MNHEY and CDR2 SVGEGT come from the germline V gene. Trimming took 6 bases from V and 0 from J; bases not matched to a gene: 14. The CDR3 runs to 18 residues.

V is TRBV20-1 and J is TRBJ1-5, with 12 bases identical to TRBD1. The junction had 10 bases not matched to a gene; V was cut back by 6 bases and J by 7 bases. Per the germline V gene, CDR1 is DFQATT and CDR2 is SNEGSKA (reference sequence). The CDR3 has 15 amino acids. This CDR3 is CSASGTGGRSQPQHF. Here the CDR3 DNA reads TGCAGTGCGAGCGGGACAGGGGGCCGGAGCCAGCCCCAGCATTTT.

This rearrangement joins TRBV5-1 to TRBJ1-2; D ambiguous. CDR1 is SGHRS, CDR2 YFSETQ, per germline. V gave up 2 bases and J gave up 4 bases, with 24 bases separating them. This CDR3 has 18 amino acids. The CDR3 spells CASSFRRKPLPRFYGYTF. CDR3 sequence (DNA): TGCGCCAGCAGCTTTCGACGGAAACCCCTACCCCGCTTCTATGGCTACACCTTC.

CDR3 nucleotide sequence: TGTGCCAGCAGTTTCTATAGGATAGCCAAAAACATTCAGTACTTC. Translating gives CASSFYRIAKNIQYF. This chain joins TRBV28 and TRBJ2-4; D remains unclear. Trimming took 3 bases from V and 0 from J, leaving 9 bases between them. The CDR3 has 15 amino acids. Germline loops: CDR1 MDHEN, CDR2 SYDVKM.

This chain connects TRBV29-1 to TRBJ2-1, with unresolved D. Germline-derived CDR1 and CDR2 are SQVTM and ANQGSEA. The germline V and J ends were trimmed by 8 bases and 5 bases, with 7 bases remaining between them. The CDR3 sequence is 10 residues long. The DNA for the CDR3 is TGCAGCTTCCGGGACAATGAGCAGTTCTTC. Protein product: CSFRDNEQFF.

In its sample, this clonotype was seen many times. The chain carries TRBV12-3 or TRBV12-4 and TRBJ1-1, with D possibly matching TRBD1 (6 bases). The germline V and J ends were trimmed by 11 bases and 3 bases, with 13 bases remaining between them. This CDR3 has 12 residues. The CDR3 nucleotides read TGTGCCTCGGGAGGGGGGTACACTGAAGCTTTCTTT. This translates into CASGGGYTEAFF.

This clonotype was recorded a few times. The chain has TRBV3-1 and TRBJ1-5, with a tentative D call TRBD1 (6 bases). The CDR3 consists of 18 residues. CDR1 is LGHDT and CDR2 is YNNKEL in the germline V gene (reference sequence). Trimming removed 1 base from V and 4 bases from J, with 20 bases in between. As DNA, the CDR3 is TGTGCCAGCAGCCAAGTCGGGGGCCAAGGTTGGGATAATCAGCCCCAGCATTTT. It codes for CASSQVGGQGWDNQPQHF. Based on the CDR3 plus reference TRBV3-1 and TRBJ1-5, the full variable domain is DTAVSQTPKYLVTQMGNDKSIKCEQNLGHDTMYWYKQDSKKFLKIMFSYNNKELIINETVPNRFSPKSPDKAHLNLHINSLELGDSAVYFCASSQVGGQGWDNQPQHFGDGTRLSIL.

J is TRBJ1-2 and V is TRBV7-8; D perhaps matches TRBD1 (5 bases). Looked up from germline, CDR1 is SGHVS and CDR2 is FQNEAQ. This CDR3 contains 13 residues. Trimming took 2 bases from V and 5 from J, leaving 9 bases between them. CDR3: CASSLSGKYGYTF. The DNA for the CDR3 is TGTGCCAGCAGCTTATCAGGGAAATATGGCTACACCTTC.

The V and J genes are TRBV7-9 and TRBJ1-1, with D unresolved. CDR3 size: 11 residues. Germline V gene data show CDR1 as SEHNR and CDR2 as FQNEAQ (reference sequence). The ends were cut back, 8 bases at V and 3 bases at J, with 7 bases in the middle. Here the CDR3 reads CASGPYTEAFF. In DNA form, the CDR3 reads TGTGCCAGCGGGCCCTACACTGAAGCTTTCTTT. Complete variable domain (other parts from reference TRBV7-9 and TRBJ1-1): DTGVSQNPRHKITKRGQNVTFRCDPISEHNRLYWYRQTLGQGPEFLTYFQNEAQLEKSRLLSDRFSAERPKGSFSTLEIQRTEQGDSAMYLCASGPYTEAFFGQGTRLTVV.

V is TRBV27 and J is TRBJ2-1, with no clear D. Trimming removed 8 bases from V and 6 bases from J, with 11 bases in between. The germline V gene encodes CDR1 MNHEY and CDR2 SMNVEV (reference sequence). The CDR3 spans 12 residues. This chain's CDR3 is CASSTPGNEQFF. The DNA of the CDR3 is TGTGCCAGCTCCACGCCCGGCAATGAGCAGTTCTTC.

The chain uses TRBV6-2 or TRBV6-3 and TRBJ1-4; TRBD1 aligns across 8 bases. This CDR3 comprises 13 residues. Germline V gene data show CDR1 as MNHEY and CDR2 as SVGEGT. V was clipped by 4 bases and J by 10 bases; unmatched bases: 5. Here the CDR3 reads CASSSGQERKLFF. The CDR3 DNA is TGTGCCAGCAGTTCGGGACAGGAGAGAAAACTGTTTTTT.

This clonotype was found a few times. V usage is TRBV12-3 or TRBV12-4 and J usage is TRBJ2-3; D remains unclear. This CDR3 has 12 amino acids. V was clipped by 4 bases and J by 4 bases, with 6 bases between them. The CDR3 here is CASSYQADTQYF. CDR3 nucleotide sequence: TGTGCCAGCAGTTACCAAGCAGATACGCAGTATTTT.

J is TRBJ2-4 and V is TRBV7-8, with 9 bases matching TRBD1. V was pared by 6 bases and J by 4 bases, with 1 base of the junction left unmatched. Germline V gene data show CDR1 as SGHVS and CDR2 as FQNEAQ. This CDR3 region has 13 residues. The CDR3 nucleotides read TGTGCCAGCAGGGACAGGGGTAAAAACATTCAGTACTTC. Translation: CASRDRGKNIQYF.

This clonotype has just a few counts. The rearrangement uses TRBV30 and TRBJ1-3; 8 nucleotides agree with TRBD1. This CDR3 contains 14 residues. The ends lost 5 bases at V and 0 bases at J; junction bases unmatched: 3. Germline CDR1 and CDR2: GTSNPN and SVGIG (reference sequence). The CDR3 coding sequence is TGTGCCTGGGGACAGGGCCTCTCTGGAAACACCATATATTTT. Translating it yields CAWGQGLSGNTIYF.

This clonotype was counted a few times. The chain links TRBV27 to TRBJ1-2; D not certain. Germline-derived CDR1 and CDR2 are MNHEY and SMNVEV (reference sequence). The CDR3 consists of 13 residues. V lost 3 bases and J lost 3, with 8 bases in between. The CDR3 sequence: CASSFQDYYGYTF. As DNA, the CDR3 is TGTGCCAGCAGTTTCCAGGATTACTATGGCTACACCTTC.

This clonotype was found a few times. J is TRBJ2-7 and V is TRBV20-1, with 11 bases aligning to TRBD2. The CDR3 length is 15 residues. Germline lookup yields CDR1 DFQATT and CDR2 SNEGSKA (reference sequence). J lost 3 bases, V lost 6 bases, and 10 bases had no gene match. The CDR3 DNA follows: TGCAGTGCCGTAGGTCACGGGACTAGCGGCTACGAGCAGTACTTC. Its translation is CSAVGHGTSGYEQYF.

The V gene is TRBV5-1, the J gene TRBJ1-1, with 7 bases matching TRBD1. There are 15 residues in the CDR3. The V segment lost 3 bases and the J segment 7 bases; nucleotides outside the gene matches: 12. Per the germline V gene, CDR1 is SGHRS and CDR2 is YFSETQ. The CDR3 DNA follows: TGCGCCAGCAGCTGGGTAGGACAGGCCGCTGATGAAGCTTTCTTT. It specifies CASSWVGQAADEAFF.

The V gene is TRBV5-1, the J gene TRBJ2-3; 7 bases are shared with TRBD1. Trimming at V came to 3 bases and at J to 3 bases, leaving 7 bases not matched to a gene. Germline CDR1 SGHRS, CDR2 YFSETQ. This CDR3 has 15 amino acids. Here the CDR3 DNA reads TGCGCCAGCAGCTATCGGGACAGAACTACAGATACGCAGTATTTT. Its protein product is CASSYRDRTTDTQYF.

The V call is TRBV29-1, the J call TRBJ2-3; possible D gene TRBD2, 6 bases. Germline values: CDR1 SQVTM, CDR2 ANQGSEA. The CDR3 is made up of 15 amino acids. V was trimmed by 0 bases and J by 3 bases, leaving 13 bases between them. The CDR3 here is CSVEEIGRGTDTQYF. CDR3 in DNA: TGCAGCGTTGAAGAGATTGGGCGGGGAACAGATACGCAGTATTTT.

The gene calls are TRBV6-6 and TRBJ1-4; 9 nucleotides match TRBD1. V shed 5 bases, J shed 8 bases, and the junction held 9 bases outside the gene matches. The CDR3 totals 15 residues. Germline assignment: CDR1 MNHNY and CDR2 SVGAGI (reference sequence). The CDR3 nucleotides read TGTGCCAGCAGTGATAACAGGGGGCTGAGGGAAAAACTGTTTTTT. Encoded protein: CASSDNRGLREKLFF.

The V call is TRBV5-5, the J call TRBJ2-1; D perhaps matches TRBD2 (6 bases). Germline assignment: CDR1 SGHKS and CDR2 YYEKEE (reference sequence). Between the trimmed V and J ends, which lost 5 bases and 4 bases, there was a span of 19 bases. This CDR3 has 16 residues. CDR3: CASRYFGTPNYNEQFF. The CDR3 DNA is TGTGCCAGCAGGTACTTCGGGACTCCCAATTACAATGAGCAGTTCTTC.

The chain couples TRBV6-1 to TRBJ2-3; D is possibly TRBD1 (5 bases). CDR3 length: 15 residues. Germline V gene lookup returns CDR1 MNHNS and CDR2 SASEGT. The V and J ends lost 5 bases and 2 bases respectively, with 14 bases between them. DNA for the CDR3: TGTGCCAGCAGTCCAACCCGACAGTCCACAGATACGCAGTATTTT. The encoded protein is CASSPTRQSTDTQYF.